Below are 31 T cell receptor beta chains sequenced from a single sample in a study of OX40 agonist ivuxolimab in advanced cancers. Clones were read by immunoSEQ multiplex PCR, and TCRdb kept only the in-frame ones, dropping some. This sample has tens of thousands of clones, with 82% found just once. Specimen: CD4+ or CD8+ T cells sorted from blood, collected in a trial of the OX40 agonist ivuxolimab. The receptor set was obtained from an adult with an advanced solid tumor such as melanoma, head and neck, liver or kidney cancer.

This clone was detected a few times. This rearrangement joins TRBV11-2 to TRBJ2-3; a possible D gene is TRBD2 (6 bases). With 4 bases removed from V and 1 base from J, the gap between germline ends came to 9 bases. The CDR3 length is 14 residues. The germline V gene has CDR1 SGHAT and CDR2 FQNNGV. The CDR3 is CASSWDSGTDTQYF. DNA for the CDR3: TGTGCCAGCAGCTGGGACTCTGGCACAGATACGCAGTATTTT.

The chain carries TRBV7-2 and TRBJ1-5; D remains ambiguous. This CDR3 spans 13 amino acids. Trimming shortened V by 2 bases and J by 3 bases, and 5 bases separated the two germline ends. The germline CDR1 and CDR2 sequences are SGHTA and FQGNSA. Here the CDR3 reads CASSLWNNQPQHF. CDR3 bases: TGTGCCAGCAGCTTATGGAACAATCAGCCCCAGCATTTT.

The chain couples TRBV5-1 to TRBJ2-6, with 9 bases fitting TRBD1. CDR1 and CDR2 from the germline V gene are SGHRS and YFSETQ. With 3 bases clipped from V and 0 bases from J, the junction kept 7 bases outside the gene matches. This CDR3 has 18 amino acids. Here the CDR3 DNA reads TGCGCCAGCAGCTCGTTACAGGGGGCGATCTCTGGGGCCAACGTCCTGACTTTC. Translating it yields CASSSLQGAISGANVLTF.

The J gene is TRBJ1-6, the V gene TRBV9; TRBD1 aligns across 8 bases. Germline V CDR1 and CDR2: SGDLS, YYNGEE. With V trimmed by 0 bases and J by 10 bases, 3 bases remained unmatched. The CDR3 extends over 14 amino acids. The CDR3 spells CASSVEGDRSPLHF. CDR3 sequence (DNA): TGTGCCAGCAGCGTAGAGGGGGACAGGTCACCCCTCCACTTT.

The chain has TRBV7-9 and TRBJ1-2; D may be TRBD1 (5 bases). This CDR3 is built from 14 residues. V was pared by 5 bases and J by 7 bases, with 17 bases between. Germline values: CDR1 SEHNR, CDR2 FQNEAQ (reference sequence). CDR3 amino acids: CASSPGRLHSGYTF. The CDR3 DNA follows: TGTGCCAGCAGCCCGGGACGTCTGCACAGTGGCTACACCTTC.

The chain is built from TRBV30 and TRBJ1-2; 11 nucleotides align to TRBD1. CDR1 and CDR2 (germline): GTSNPN, SVGIG (reference sequence). V gave up 3 bases and J gave up 1 base; unmatched junction bases: 7. The CDR3 has 16 residues. CDR3 in DNA: TGTGCCTGGAGGCAGGACAGGGGGCTAAGTAACTATGGCTACACCTTC. Translated: CAWRQDRGLSNYGYTF.

The J gene is TRBJ2-7, the V gene TRBV5-1; TRBD1 matches 11 bases. CDR1 is SGHRS, CDR2 YFSETQ, per germline. The CDR3 runs 15 residues. Unmatched junction bases numbered 5, after V lost 0 bases and J lost 6 bases. Written as DNA, the CDR3 is TGCGCCAGCAGCTTGGATGGACAGGGGGCGCGCGAGCAGTACTTC. Translated: CASSLDGQGAREQYF.

The gene calls are TRBV2 and TRBJ2-2; no reliable D call. The CDR3 extends over 13 amino acids. Germline V gene lookup returns CDR1 SNHLY and CDR2 FYNNEI. Trimming removed 8 bases from V and 7 bases from J, with 14 bases in between. The CDR3 bases are TGTGCCAGCGTGGTTGGGAAGGGCGGGGAGCTGTTTTTT. This gives the protein CASVVGKGGELFF.

The chain uses TRBV18 and TRBJ2-7, with 11 bases that match TRBD1. CDR3 length equals 14 residues. Germline V gives CDR1 KGHSH, CDR2 LQKENI. V shed 8 bases, J shed 5 bases, and the junction held 8 bases outside the gene matches. CDR3 in amino acids: CASRTGGGLNEQYF. The CDR3 DNA reads TGTGCCAGCCGGACAGGGGGCGGTTTGAACGAGCAGTACTTC.

The chain links TRBV7-2 to TRBJ2-1; D is ambiguous. Between the trimmed V and J ends, which lost 3 bases and 2 bases, there was a span of 11 bases. Germline V lookup: CDR1 SGHTA, CDR2 FQGNSA. The CDR3 covers 15 residues. CDR3 region: CASSFVHSTYNEQFF. CDR3 DNA: TGTGCCAGCAGCTTCGTACACTCGACCTACAATGAGCAGTTCTTC. Using reference TRBV7-2 and TRBJ2-1 for the parts outside the CDR3, the full variable domain is GAGVSQSPSNKVTEKGKDVELRCDPISGHTALYWYRQSLGQGLEFLIYFQGNSAPDKSGLPSDRFSAERTGGSVSTLTIQRTQQEDSAVYLCASSFVHSTYNEQFFGPGTRLTVL.

The chain joins TRBV6-4 to TRBJ2-7; D remains ambiguous. Germline CDR1 reads MRHNA; CDR2 reads SNTAGT. The ends were cut back, 5 bases at V and 7 bases at J, with 12 bases in the middle. The CDR3 length is 12 residues. CDR3 region: CASSPTLREQYF. The CDR3 bases are TGTGCCAGCAGTCCCACCCTAAGGGAGCAGTACTTC.

The count of this clone is one. The chain is built from TRBV10-3 and TRBJ2-1, with TRBD2 identical over 8 bases. Germline V gene data show CDR1 as ENHRY and CDR2 as SYGVKD. With V trimmed by 3 bases and J by 8 bases, 12 bases remained unmatched. The CDR3 totals 16 residues. In DNA form, the CDR3 reads TGTGCCATCAGTGAAGGTTTCCTAGCGGGTACACATGAGCAGTTCTTC. Translation gives CAISEGFLAGTHEQFF.

The gene calls are TRBV9 and TRBJ1-4; no firm D call. Germline lookup yields CDR1 SGDLS and CDR2 YYNGEE. CDR3 length equals 14 residues. The ends were cut back, 3 bases at V and 0 bases at J, with 6 bases in the middle. CDR3 sequence (DNA): TGTGCCAGCAGCGGGGGTTCAACTAATGAAAAACTGTTTTTT. It is translated as CASSGGSTNEKLFF.

This clone was recorded a few times. The genes are TRBV7-2 and TRBJ2-3; no clear D gene. The V end lost 3 bases, the J end lost 5 bases, and 3 bases lay between the germline ends. The CDR3 is 11 amino acids. From germline, CDR1 is SGHTA and CDR2 FQGNSA. The CDR3 protein is CASSFVDTQYF. DNA of the CDR3: TGTGCCAGCAGCTTTGTAGATACGCAGTATTTT.

The chain joins TRBV5-1 to TRBJ1-2, with a tentative D call TRBD1 (5 bases). Germline CDR1 and CDR2: SGHRS and YFSETQ. Trimming left V 0 bases short and J 4 bases short, with 10 bases between. The CDR3 is 14 amino acids. The CDR3 loop is CASSLERGPYGYTF. For the CDR3, the DNA is TGCGCCAGCAGCTTGGAGAGGGGCCCCTATGGCTACACCTTC.

V is TRBV4-1 and J is TRBJ1-3; a weak D match, TRBD1 (5 bases). V was cut by 0 bases and J by 2 bases, with 11 bases left in between. CDR3 length: 16 residues. CDR1 and CDR2 from the germline V gene are MGHRA and YSYEKL. The CDR3 loop reads CASSQDGGVPGNTIYF. The DNA of the CDR3 is TGCGCCAGCAGCCAAGACGGAGGGGTCCCTGGAAACACCATATATTTT.

The V and J genes are TRBV19 and TRBJ2-7, with TRBD2 matching 9 bases. The CDR3 is made up of 15 amino acids. In germline, CDR1 is LNHDA, CDR2 SQIVND (reference sequence). J lost 1 base, V lost 4 bases, and 5 bases had no gene match. The CDR3 nucleotides read TGTGCCAGTAGTACTAGCGGGGATTATTCCTACGAGCAGTACTTC. This encodes CASSTSGDYSYEQYF.

In DNA form, the CDR3 reads TGTGCCAGCAGCGGGCGCCATGGAAATTCACCCCTCCACTTT. Amino acids: CASSGRHGNSPLHF. V and J are TRBV9 and TRBJ1-6; D gene unclear. Germline V gives CDR1 SGDLS, CDR2 YYNGEE. The CDR3 runs 14 residues. Trimming stripped 3 bases from V and 7 bases from J, with 11 bases between.

The table lists this clone with a few counts. The chain is built from TRBV30 and TRBJ2-5; 7 bases are a match to TRBD2. CDR1 and CDR2 (germline): GTSNPN, SVGIG (reference sequence). The junction had 8 bases not matched to a gene; V was cut back by 3 bases and J by 4 bases. The CDR3 contains 14 residues. CDR3 loop: CAWREAGRGETQYF. The CDR3 bases are TGTGCCTGGAGAGAGGCGGGGAGGGGAGAGACCCAGTACTTC.

This clone was counted a single time. V gene TRBV19 combines with J gene TRBJ2-5; D is perhaps TRBD2 (6 bases). From germline, CDR1 is LNHDA and CDR2 SQIVND (reference sequence). The V end was cut by 3 bases, the J end by 5 bases, with 13 bases between. The CDR3 extends over 14 amino acids. CDR3 sequence (DNA): TGTGCCAGTAGTATGTCCGGGGCGGGGGAGACCCAGTACTTC. This gives the protein CASSMSGAGETQYF. Using reference TRBV19 and TRBJ2-5 for the parts outside the CDR3, the full variable domain is DGGITQSPKYLFRKEGQNVTLSCEQNLNHDAMYWYRQDPGQGLRLIYYSQIVNDFQKGDIAEGYSVSREKKESFPLTVTSAQKNPTAFYLCASSMSGAGETQYFGPGTRLLVL.

This clone came up a few times. The chain combines TRBV11-2 with TRBJ2-3, with D maybe TRBD1 (5 bases). CDR3 length: 14 amino acids. V was clipped by 1 base and J by 4 bases, with 9 bases between them. Germline assignment: CDR1 SGHAT and CDR2 FQNNGV. Here the CDR3 DNA reads TGTGCCAGCAGCTTAGTTAGCAGGGCAGATACGCAGTATTTT. Protein: CASSLVSRADTQYF.

V gene TRBV6-5 combines with J gene TRBJ2-1; the D is unclear. Trimming removed 0 bases from V and 8 bases from J, with 11 bases in between. CDR1 and CDR2 from the germline V gene are MNHEY and SVGAGI. The CDR3 totals 14 residues. CDR3 coding DNA: TGTGCCAGCAGTTACTCCCCATCGGCCCATGAGCAGTTCTTC. It specifies CASSYSPSAHEQFF.

Comments on this clone: One junction end does not reproduce the germline sequence, and a read error may be involved. The chain uses TRBV29-1 and TRBJ1-6; D gene uncertain. This CDR3 spans 17 amino acids. In germline, CDR1 is SQVTM, CDR2 ANQGSEA. The CDR3 nucleotides are TGCAGCGTTGAAGGAGGGTGGGAGGTATCCTATAATCCACCCCTCCACTTT. Its translation: CSVEGGWEVSYNPPLHF.

CDR3 protein: CASSLQGFTGELFF. The CDR3 bases are TGTGCCAGCAGCTTACAGGGGTTCACCGGGGAGCTGTTTTTT. The chain couples TRBV7-2 to TRBJ2-2, with a tentative D call TRBD1 (6 bases). V was pared by 2 bases and J by 4 bases, with 8 bases between. The CDR3 spans 14 residues. Germline lookup yields CDR1 SGHTA and CDR2 FQGNSA. Full variable domain (rest looked up from reference TRBV7-2 and TRBJ2-2): GAGVSQSPSNKVTEKGKDVELRCDPISGHTALYWYRQSLGQGLEFLIYFQGNSAPDKSGLPSDRFSAERTGGSVSTLTIQRTQQEDSAVYLCASSLQGFTGELFFGEGSRLTVL.

V gene TRBV15 combines with J gene TRBJ1-3; tentative D call: TRBD1 (6 bases). The V gene lost 2 bases and the J gene lost 2 bases, with 13 bases spanning the gap. Germline V gene lookup returns CDR1 LNHNV and CDR2 YYDKDF (reference sequence). The CDR3 loop spans 16 amino acids. CDR3 nucleotide sequence: TGTGCCACCAGCAGAAAAACAGGGTTCACTGGAAACACCATATATTTT. Translating it yields CATSRKTGFTGNTIYF.

The chain has TRBV5-4 and TRBJ1-1; no firm D call. The CDR3 is 14 amino acids. Trimming left V 1 base short and J 4 bases short, with 11 bases between. Germline CDR1 SGHNT, CDR2 YYREEE (reference sequence). This CDR3 reads CASSLNGRGTEAFF. In DNA form, the CDR3 reads TGTGCCAGCAGCTTGAACGGAAGAGGCACTGAAGCTTTCTTT.

The chain couples TRBV5-1 to TRBJ1-1; D unclear. Trimming stripped 0 bases from V and 0 bases from J, with 6 bases between. The CDR3 runs to 14 residues. Germline V CDR1 and CDR2: SGHRS, YFSETQ. The CDR3 DNA reads as TGCGCCAGCAGCTTGGACAGCCTGAACACTGAAGCTTTCTTT. Protein sequence: CASSLDSLNTEAFF.

V is TRBV5-4 and J is TRBJ1-4, with 8 bases fitting TRBD1. CDR3 length: 15 residues. The V gene's germline CDR1 is SGHNT and CDR2 YYREEE (reference sequence). J was trimmed by 1 base and V by 4 bases; bases with no gene match: 3. The DNA for the CDR3 is TGTGCCAGCAGCGCAGGGGGCGGAACTAATGAAAAACTGTTTTTT. The encoded protein is CASSAGGGTNEKLFF.

The chain uses TRBV5-4 and TRBJ1-2; 8 nucleotides match TRBD1. The ends lost 0 bases at V and 4 bases at J; junction bases unmatched: 8. The CDR3 covers 16 residues. Germline V CDR1 and CDR2: SGHNT, YYREEE (reference sequence). CDR3 region: CASSLGQGASSYGYTF. DNA of the CDR3: TGTGCCAGCAGCTTGGGCCAGGGGGCCTCTAGCTATGGCTACACCTTC.

V is TRBV29-1 and J is TRBJ1-1; 8 bases are a match to TRBD1. The length of the CDR3 is 13 residues. Germline assignment: CDR1 SQVTM and CDR2 ANQGSEA. Trimming removed 7 bases from V and 5 bases from J; junction bases left unmatched: 9. CDR3 amino acids: CSGGQGTLTEAFF. The CDR3 DNA reads as TGCAGCGGCGGACAGGGTACTCTGACTGAAGCTTTCTTT. Combining the CDR3 with reference TRBV29-1 and TRBJ1-1 gives the whole variable domain SAVISQKPSRDICQRGTSLTIQCQVDSQVTMMFWYRQQPGQSLTLIATANQGSEATYESGFVIDKFPISRPNLTFSTLTVSNMSPEDSSIYLCSGGQGTLTEAFFGQGTRLTVV.

V is TRBV7-2 and J is TRBJ2-2; D tentatively fits TRBD1 or TRBD2 (5 bases each). This CDR3 is built from 15 residues. The V end was cut by 2 bases, the J end by 3 bases, with 10 bases between. Germline CDR1 is SGHTA and CDR2 is FQGNSA. CDR3 sequence: CASSLWGSYTGELFF. CDR3 bases: TGTGCCAGCAGCTTATGGGGGTCATACACCGGGGAGCTGTTTTTT.